This T cell receptor (beta chain) emerged from a study of post-analysis software for immune sequencing data. Study-wide background: In terms of disease course, relapsing-remitting, secondary progressive and progressive-relapsing multiple sclerosis were included. Findings and limits, study-wide: Multiple sclerosis patients showed significantly lower normalized Chao1 diversity than controls did. The five TRBV segments detected at higher frequency in patients than in controls included TRBV5-6, TRBV5-1 and TRBV20-1.

The CDR3 contains 14 residues. Germline lookup yields CDR1 MGHRA and CDR2 YSYEKL. The junction had 6 bases not matched to a gene; V was cut back by 3 bases and J by 4 bases. The TCR beta cDNA libraries contained unique molecular identifiers. T cells numbering roughly 0.9 to 11 million gave rise to some 520,000 cDNA molecules. TCRdb re-called the PCR reads with MiXCR, one entry per CDR3 protein. Among more than 350,000 distinct CDR3 sequences listed, about 40% were seen once. For this clonotype: What it recognizes is unknown.

The J gene is TRBJ2-7, the V gene TRBV4-1; 7 nucleotides line up with TRBD1. The receptor was isolated from a girl aged 2-10 years with multiple sclerosis. Sequenced input: blood. The CDR3 nucleotides are TGCGCCAGCAGCCATTGGGACAGTGGGTACGAGCAGTACTTC. Its translation: CASSHWDSGYEQYF.